This T cell receptor (beta chain) was identified in a study of T cell responses to AZD1222 COVID-19 vaccine. Assay used: immunoSEQ multiplex PCR; TCRdb lists only in-frame clones, some missing. Of some 140,000 clones listed, 90% are singletons. CDR1 and CDR2 (germline): LNHDA, SQIVND (reference sequence). V lost 3 bases and J lost 5, with 19 bases in between. The CDR3 extends over 16 amino acids. The chain is built from TRBV19 and TRBJ1-2; D call uncertain. Source: peripheral blood, taken on day 0 of AZD1222 vaccination. This clonotype was sampled from an adult in good health. This CDR3 reads CASSIGPNRVFYGYTF. The CDR3 DNA reads as TGTGCCAGTAGTATCGGACCTAATAGGGTGTTTTATGGCTACACCTTC.